These 16 T cell receptor beta chains share one sample of origin, sequenced in a study of blood T cell repertoires in COVID-19. Generated by immunoSEQ multiplex PCR, the TCRdb table keeps only in-frame clones and is missing some. The sample shows about 330,000 clones, 65% to 90% of them seen only once. Sequencing was performed on peripheral blood. These receptors were collected from a human donor in a cohort sampled during active COVID-19.

This rearrangement joins TRBV18 to TRBJ1-1, with TRBD1 matching 8 bases. The V gene's germline CDR1 is KGHSH and CDR2 LQKENI. With 7 bases clipped from V and 0 bases from J, the junction kept 7 bases outside the gene matches. The CDR3 is made up of 15 amino acids. This CDR3 reads CASYPGQVMNTEAFF. CDR3 coding DNA: TGTGCCAGCTACCCGGGACAGGTGATGAACACTGAAGCTTTCTTT.

Only one count was recorded for this clone. This sequence joins TRBV27 and TRBJ1-5; possibly TRBD1 for D (6 bases). This CDR3 is 12 amino acids long. Deletions cut 5 bases from V and 5 bases from J, with 7 bases between. Germline CDR1 reads MNHEY; CDR2 reads SMNVEV (reference sequence). This CDR3 reads CASSTGYQPQHF. DNA for the CDR3: TGTGCCAGCAGTACAGGGTATCAGCCCCAGCATTTT.

The CDR3 sequence: CASSPLGTGGTEAFF. The DNA for the CDR3 is TGTGCCAGCTCACCATTGGGGACAGGAGGGACTGAAGCTTTCTTT. V gene TRBV18 combines with J gene TRBJ1-1; 8 positions match TRBD1. The CDR3 spans 15 residues. CDR1 is KGHSH, CDR2 LQKENI, per germline. The trim removed 2 bases at V and 5 bases at J, leaving 7 bases unmatched.

This clone was observed at least ten times. This chain uses TRBV7-3 with TRBJ1-2; 9 positions agree with TRBD1. Germline V gene data show CDR1 as SGHTA and CDR2 as FQGTGA. V was pared by 5 bases and J by 6 bases, with 4 bases of the junction left unmatched. The CDR3 has 13 residues. The CDR3 nucleotides are TGTGCCAGCAGCCCAGGACAGGGGAATGGCTACACCTTC. Amino acid sequence: CASSPGQGNGYTF.

V usage is TRBV7-9 and J usage is TRBJ1-3, with D perhaps TRBD1 (6 bases). Germline-derived CDR1 and CDR2 are SEHNR and FQNEAQ (reference sequence). Trimming took 5 bases from V and 0 from J, leaving 17 bases between them. There are 17 residues in the CDR3. The CDR3 DNA follows: TGTGCCAGCAGCCCGGGGCCCGGGACATTCTCTGGAAACACCATATATTTT. Its translation: CASSPGPGTFSGNTIYF. The full variable domain, with the rest looked up from reference TRBV7-9 and TRBJ1-3, is DTGVSQNPRHKITKRGQNVTFRCDPISEHNRLYWYRQTLGQGPEFLTYFQNEAQLEKSRLLSDRFSAERPKGSFSTLEIQRTEQGDSAMYLCASSPGPGTFSGNTIYFGEGSWLTVV.

The chain has TRBV27 and TRBJ1-5; no definite D call. V was pared by 6 bases and J by 8 bases, with 14 bases between. The CDR3 is made up of 13 amino acids. Per germline, CDR1 MNHEY and CDR2 SMNVEV (reference sequence). The CDR3 loop reads CASSQDFREPQHF. The CDR3 bases are TGTGCCAGCAGCCAAGACTTTCGGGAGCCCCAGCATTTT.

This clone occurred a few times. Here the CDR3 DNA reads TGTGCCAGCAGTGGGAGGACTCGGGACACTGAAGCTTTCTTT. Protein product: CASSGRTRDTEAFF. The chain joins TRBV2 to TRBJ1-1; D unclear. CDR3 length equals 14 residues. V gave up 4 bases and J gave up 3 bases, with 12 bases separating them. The germline V gene encodes CDR1 SNHLY and CDR2 FYNNEI.

The rearrangement uses TRBV5-1 and TRBJ2-2; 11 bases fit TRBD1. V was pared by 2 bases and J by 3 bases, with 3 bases of the junction left unmatched. Germline V gene lookup returns CDR1 SGHRS and CDR2 YFSETQ. CDR3 length equals 16 residues. CDR3 loop: CASSFAGQGDTGELFF. Here the CDR3 DNA reads TGCGCCAGCAGCTTCGCGGGACAGGGGGACACCGGGGAGCTGTTTTTT.

This chain joins TRBV5-1 and TRBJ1-1; 7 nucleotides agree with TRBD1. V shed 0 bases, J shed 7 bases, and the junction held 15 bases outside the gene matches. The CDR3 consists of 17 residues. CDR1 is SGHRS, CDR2 YFSETQ, per germline. The CDR3 coding sequence is TGCGCCAGCAGCTTGGGAGGGGGCAAGGCACCGTTAAGTGAAGCTTTCTTT. It specifies CASSLGGGKAPLSEAFF.

V usage is TRBV7-6 and J usage is TRBJ2-3; D gene unclear. Germline V gene sequence: CDR1 SGHVS, CDR2 FNYEAQ. Trimming shortened V by 1 base and J by 0 bases, and 8 bases separated the two germline ends. This CDR3 is built from 15 residues. CDR3 region: CASSLGLRSTDTQYF. The DNA of the CDR3 is TGTGCCAGCAGCTTAGGTCTCAGAAGCACAGATACGCAGTATTTT.

The chain joins TRBV21-1 to TRBJ1-4; TRBD1, as called in the table, went unchecked against the DNA. TRBV21-1 is classified as a pseudogene. CDR3 length: 19 amino acids. Here the CDR3 DNA reads TGTGCCAGCAGCATCCGGACAGGGCTAGCCCCAAGGACTAATGAAAAACTGTTTTTT. It codes for CASSIRTGLAPRTNEKLFF.

The chain links TRBV7-9 to TRBJ1-1; 9 positions agree with TRBD1. This CDR3 region has 17 residues. Losses at the gene ends were 7 bases for V and 0 bases for J; bases not matched to a gene: 12. CDR1 and CDR2 (germline): SEHNR, FQNEAQ (reference sequence). CDR3 region: CASTKPRTGALNTEAFF. CDR3 sequence (DNA): TGTGCCAGCACCAAACCCAGGACAGGGGCCCTGAACACTGAAGCTTTCTTT.

This chain links TRBV18 with TRBJ1-2; D is ambiguous. Trimming pared 3 bases from V and 5 bases from J, leaving 10 bases between. CDR1 is KGHSH, CDR2 LQKENI, per germline. The CDR3 consists of 13 residues. Here the CDR3 reads CASSPRPGYGYTF. CDR3 DNA: TGTGCCAGCTCACCCCGCCCCGGGTATGGCTACACCTTC.

The CDR3 spells CSAIGQGIPYEQYF. As DNA, the CDR3 is TGCAGCGCTATAGGACAGGGTATACCCTACGAGCAGTACTTC. The chain carries TRBV29-1 and TRBJ2-7; the match to TRBD1 covers 8 bases. CDR3 length equals 14 residues. V lost 7 bases, J lost 2 bases, and 10 bases stayed unmatched. Germline values: CDR1 SQVTM, CDR2 ANQGSEA.

The chain uses TRBV18 and TRBJ1-2; 12 bases match TRBD1. V shed 5 bases, J shed 8 bases, and the junction held 18 bases outside the gene matches. This CDR3 comprises 18 residues. Germline CDR1 is KGHSH and CDR2 is LQKENI. This chain's CDR3 is CASSELQPGQGAMSGYTF. The CDR3, as DNA: TGTGCCAGCTCAGAACTACAACCGGGACAGGGGGCTATGAGCGGCTACACCTTC.

The chain links TRBV10-3 to TRBJ1-1; D unclear. V lost 3 bases, J lost 0 bases, and 11 bases lay in between. This CDR3 comprises 15 residues. Germline CDR1 and CDR2: ENHRY and SYGVKD. The CDR3 nucleotides are TGTGCCATCAGTGATCCTGCTTCTATGAACACTGAAGCTTTCTTT. This translates into CAISDPASMNTEAFF.